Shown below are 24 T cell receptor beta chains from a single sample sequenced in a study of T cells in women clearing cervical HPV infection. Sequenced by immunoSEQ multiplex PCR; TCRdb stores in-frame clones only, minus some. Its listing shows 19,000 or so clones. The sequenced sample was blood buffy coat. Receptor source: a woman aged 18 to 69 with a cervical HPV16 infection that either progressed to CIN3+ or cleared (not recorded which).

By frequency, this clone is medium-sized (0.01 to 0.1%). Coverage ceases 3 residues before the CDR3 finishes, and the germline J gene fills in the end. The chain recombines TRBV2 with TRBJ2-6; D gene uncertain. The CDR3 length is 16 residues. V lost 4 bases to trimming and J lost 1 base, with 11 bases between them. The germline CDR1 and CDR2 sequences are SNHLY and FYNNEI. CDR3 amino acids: CASSVGRTSGANVLTF. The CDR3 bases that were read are TGTGCCAGCAGTGTTGGCAGAACGTCTGGGGCCAACGTC.

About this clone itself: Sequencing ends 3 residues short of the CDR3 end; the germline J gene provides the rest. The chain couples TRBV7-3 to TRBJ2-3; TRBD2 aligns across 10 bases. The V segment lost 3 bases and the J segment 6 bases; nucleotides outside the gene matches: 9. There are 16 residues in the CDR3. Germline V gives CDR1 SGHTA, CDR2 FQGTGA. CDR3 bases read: TGTGCCAGCAGCTTTTTAGCGGGGGGAACCCCCGATACG. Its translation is CASSFLAGGTPDT. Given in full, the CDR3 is CASSFLAGGTPDTQYF.

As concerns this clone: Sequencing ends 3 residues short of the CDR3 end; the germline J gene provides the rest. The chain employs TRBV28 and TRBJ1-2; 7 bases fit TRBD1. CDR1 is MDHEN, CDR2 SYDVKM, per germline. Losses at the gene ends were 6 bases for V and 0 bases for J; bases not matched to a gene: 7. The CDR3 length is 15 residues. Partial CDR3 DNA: TGTGCCAGCAGCTTTGACAGGGACGCTAACTATGGC. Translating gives CASSFDRDANYG. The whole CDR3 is CASSFDRDANYGYTF.

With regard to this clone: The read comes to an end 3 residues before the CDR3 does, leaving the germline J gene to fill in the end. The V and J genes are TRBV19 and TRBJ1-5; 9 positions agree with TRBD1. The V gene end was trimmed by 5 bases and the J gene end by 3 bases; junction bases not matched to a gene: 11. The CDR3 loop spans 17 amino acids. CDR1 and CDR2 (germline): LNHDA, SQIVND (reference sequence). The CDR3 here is CASSGRDRVRNNQPQHF. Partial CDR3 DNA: TGTGCCAGTAGTGGCCGGGACAGGGTTCGGAACAATCAGCCC.

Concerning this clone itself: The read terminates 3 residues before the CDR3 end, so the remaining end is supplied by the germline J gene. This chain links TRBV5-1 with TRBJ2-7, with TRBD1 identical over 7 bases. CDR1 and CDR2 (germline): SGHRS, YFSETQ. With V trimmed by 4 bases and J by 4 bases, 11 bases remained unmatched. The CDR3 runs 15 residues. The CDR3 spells CASSPRLGTAYEQYF. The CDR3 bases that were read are TGCGCCAGCAGCCCGAGATTGGGGACAGCTTACGAG.

Partial CDR3 DNA: TGTGCCAGCTCCTCCGCGGGCCTGGGCACCGGGGAG. This sequence encodes CASSSAGLGTGE. The full CDR3 is CASSSAGLGTGELFF. The genes are TRBV2 and TRBJ2-2; possibly TRBD2 for D (5 bases). The CDR3 end falls 3 residues outside the read, so it is completed with the germline J gene. CDR3 length: 15 amino acids. Trimming left V 8 bases short and J 4 bases short, with 17 bases between. Germline loops: CDR1 SNHLY, CDR2 FYNNEI.

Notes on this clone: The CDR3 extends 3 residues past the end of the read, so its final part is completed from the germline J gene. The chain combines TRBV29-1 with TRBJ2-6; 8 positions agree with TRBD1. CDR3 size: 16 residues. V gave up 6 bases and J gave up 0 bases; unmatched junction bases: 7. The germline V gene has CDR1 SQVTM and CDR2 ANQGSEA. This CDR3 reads CSVVGQAVSGANVLTF. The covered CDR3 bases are TGCAGCGTAGTGGGACAGGCCGTCTCTGGGGCCAACGTC.

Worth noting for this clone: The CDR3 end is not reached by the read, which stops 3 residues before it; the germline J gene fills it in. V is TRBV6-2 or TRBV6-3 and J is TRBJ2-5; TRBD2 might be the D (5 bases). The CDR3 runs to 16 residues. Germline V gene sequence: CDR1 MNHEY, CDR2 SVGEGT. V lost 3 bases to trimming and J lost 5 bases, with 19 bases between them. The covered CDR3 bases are TGTGCCAGCAGTTATGGACTCTCCCGGTATACCGAGACC. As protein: CASSYGLSRYTET. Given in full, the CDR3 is CASSYGLSRYTETQYF.

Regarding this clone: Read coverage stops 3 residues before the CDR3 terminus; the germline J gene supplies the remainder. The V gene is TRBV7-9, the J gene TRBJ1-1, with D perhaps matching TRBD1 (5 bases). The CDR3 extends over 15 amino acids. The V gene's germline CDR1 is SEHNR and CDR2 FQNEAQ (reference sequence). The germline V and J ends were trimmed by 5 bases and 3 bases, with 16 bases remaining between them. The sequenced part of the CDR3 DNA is TGTGCCAGCAGCCGCCCGGGGGTAGGACACACTGAA. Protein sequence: CASSRPGVGHTE. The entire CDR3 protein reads CASSRPGVGHTEAFF.

CDR3 bases read: TGCAGCGTAGAGGGGTACAATGAG. Translating it yields CSVEGYNE. The complete CDR3 sequence is CSVEGYNEQFF. The chain has TRBV29-1 and TRBJ2-1; possibly TRBD1 or TRBD2 for D (5 bases each). The read finishes 3 residues shy of the CDR3 end, and the germline J gene is used to complete it. The CDR3 length is 11 residues. The germline gives CDR1 SQVTM, CDR2 ANQGSEA. The V gene lost 6 bases and the J gene lost 4 bases, with 7 bases spanning the gap.

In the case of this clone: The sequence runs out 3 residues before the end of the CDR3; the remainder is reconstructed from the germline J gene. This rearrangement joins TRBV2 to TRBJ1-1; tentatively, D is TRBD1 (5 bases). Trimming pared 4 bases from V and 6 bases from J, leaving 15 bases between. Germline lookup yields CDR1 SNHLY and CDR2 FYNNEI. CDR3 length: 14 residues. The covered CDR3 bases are TGTGCCAGCAGTGGGCAGGGTTTGACGGCTGAA. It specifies CASSGQGLTAE. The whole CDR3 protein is CASSGQGLTAEAFF.

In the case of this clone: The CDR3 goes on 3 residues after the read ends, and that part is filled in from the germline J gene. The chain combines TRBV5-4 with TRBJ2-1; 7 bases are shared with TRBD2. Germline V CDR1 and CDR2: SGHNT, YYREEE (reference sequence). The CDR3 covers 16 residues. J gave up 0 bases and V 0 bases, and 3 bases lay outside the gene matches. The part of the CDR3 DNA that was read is TGTGCCAGCAGCTTGGCGGGGGGACTCTCCTACAATGAG. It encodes CASSLAGGLSYNE. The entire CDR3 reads CASSLAGGLSYNEQFF.

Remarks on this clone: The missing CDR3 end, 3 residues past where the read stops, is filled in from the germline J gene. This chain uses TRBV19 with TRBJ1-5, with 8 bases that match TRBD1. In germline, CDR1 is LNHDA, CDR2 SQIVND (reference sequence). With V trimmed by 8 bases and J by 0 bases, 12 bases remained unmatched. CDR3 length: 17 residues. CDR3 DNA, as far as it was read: TGTGCCAGTTCGGCCAGGGGGCCCACTTTTAGCAATCAGCCC. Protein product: CASSARGPTFSNQP. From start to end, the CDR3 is CASSARGPTFSNQPQHF.

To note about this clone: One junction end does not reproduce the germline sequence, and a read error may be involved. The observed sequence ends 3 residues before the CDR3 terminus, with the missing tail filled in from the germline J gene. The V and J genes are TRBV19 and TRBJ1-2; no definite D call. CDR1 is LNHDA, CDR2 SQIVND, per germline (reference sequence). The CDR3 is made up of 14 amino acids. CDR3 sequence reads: CASSMAQSNYGYTF. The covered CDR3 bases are TGTGCCAGTAGTATGGCACAGTCTAATTATGGC.

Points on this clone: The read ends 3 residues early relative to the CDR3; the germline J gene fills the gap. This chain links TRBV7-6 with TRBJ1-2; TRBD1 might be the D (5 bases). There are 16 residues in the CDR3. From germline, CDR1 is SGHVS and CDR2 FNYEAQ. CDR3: CASSLTPETENNDYTF. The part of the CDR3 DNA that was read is TGTGCCAGCAGCTTAACCCCCGAGACAGAGAACAATGAC. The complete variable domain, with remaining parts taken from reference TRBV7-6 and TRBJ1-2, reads GAGVSQSPRYKVTKRGQDVALRCDPISGHVSLYWYRQALGQGPEFLTYFNYEAQQDKSGLPNDRFSAERPEGSISTLTIQRTEQRDSAMYRCASSLTPETENNDYTFGSGTRLTVV.

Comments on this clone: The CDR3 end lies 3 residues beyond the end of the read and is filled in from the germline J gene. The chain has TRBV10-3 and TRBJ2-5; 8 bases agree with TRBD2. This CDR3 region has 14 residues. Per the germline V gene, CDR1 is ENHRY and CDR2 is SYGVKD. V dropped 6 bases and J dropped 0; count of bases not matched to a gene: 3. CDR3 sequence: CAIRGTSNQETQYF. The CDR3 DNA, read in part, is TGTGCCATCAGGGGGACTAGTAACCAAGAGACC.

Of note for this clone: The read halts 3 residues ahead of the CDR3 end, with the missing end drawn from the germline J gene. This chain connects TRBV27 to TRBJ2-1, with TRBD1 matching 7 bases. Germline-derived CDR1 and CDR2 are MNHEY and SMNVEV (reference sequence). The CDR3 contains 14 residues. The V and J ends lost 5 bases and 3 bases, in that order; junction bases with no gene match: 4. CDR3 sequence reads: CASSQDRVYNEQFF. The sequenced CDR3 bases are TGTGCCAGCAGTCAAGACAGGGTCTACAATGAG.

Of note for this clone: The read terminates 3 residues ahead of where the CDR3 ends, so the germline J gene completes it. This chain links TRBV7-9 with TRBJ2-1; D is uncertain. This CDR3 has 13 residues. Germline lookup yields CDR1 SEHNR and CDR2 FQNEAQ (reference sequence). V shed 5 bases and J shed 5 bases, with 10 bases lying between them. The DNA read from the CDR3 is TGTGCCAGCAGCCCCCTTTTTAACAATGAG. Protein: CASSPLFNNE. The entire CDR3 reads CASSPLFNNEQFF.

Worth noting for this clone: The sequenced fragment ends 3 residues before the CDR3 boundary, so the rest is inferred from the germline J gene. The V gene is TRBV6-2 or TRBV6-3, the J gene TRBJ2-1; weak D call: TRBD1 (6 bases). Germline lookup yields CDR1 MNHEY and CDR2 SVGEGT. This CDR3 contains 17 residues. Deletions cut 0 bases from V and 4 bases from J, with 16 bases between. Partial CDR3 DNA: TGTGCCAGCAGTTACTCTGCCCCGACAGGTATTTACAATGAG. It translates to CASSYSAPTGIYNE. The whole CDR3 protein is CASSYSAPTGIYNEQFF.

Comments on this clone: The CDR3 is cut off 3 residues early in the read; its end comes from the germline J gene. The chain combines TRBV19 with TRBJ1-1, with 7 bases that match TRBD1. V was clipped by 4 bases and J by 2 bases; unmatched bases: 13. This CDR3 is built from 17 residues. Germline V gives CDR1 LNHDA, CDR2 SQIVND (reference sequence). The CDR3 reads CASSTATGVGKNTEAFF. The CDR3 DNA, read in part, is TGTGCCAGTAGTACCGCCACAGGGGTTGGGAAAAACACTGAA.

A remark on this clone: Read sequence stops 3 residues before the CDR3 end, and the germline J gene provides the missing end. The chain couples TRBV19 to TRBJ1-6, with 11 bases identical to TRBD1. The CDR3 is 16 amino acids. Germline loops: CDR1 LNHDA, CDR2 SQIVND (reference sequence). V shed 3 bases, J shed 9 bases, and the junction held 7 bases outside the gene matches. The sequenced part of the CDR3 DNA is TGTGCCAGTAGTATTTTAGGACAGGGGGCAGGTTCACCC. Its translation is CASSILGQGAGSP. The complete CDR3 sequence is CASSILGQGAGSPLHF.

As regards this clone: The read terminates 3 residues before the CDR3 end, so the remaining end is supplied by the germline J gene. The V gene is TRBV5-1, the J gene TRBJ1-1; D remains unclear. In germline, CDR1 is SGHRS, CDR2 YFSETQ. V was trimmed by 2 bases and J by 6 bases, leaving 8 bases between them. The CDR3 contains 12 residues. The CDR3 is CASSFSGSEAFF. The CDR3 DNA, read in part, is TGCGCCAGCAGCTTTAGCGGATCTGAA.

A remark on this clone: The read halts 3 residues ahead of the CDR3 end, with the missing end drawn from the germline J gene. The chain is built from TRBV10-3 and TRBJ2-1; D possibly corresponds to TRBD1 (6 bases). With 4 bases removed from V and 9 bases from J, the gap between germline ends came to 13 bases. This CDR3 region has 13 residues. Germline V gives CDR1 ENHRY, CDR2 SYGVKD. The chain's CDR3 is CAISGQVTGEQFF. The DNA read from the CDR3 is TGTGCCATCAGTGGACAGGTAACGGGTGAG.

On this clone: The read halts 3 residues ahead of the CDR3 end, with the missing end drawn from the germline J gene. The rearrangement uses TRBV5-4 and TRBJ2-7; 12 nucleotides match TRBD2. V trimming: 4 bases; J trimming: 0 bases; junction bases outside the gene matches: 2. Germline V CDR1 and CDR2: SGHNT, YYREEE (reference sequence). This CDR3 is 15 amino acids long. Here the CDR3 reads CASSLAGGSSYEQYF. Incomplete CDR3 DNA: TGTGCCAGCAGCCTAGCGGGAGGGAGCTCCTACGAG.